This TCR beta chain emerged from a study of blood T cell repertoires in COVID-19. Study-wide background: PBMCs, B-cell-depleted T cells, or T cells were the source of the cDNA or gDNA that made up the material.

Only in-frame clones appear in the TCRdb table, and some are missing; sequencing was by immunoSEQ multiplex PCR. The sample carries around 54,000 clones, around 73% recorded once. Germline values: CDR1 LNHDA, CDR2 SQIVND (reference sequence). This CDR3 contains 13 residues. The J segment lost 3 bases and the V segment lost 6 bases, leaving 4 bases of the junction unmatched. Sequencing was performed on PBMCs or T cells enriched from blood (not recorded which). V gene TRBV19 combines with J gene TRBJ2-7; TRBD2 agrees at 8 bases. The sequence was collected from a woman between 45 and 60 years old with acute COVID-19. CDR3 nucleotides: TGTGCCAGTAGCGGGACTAGAAACTACGAGCAGTACTTC. The encoded protein is CASSGTRNYEQYF.